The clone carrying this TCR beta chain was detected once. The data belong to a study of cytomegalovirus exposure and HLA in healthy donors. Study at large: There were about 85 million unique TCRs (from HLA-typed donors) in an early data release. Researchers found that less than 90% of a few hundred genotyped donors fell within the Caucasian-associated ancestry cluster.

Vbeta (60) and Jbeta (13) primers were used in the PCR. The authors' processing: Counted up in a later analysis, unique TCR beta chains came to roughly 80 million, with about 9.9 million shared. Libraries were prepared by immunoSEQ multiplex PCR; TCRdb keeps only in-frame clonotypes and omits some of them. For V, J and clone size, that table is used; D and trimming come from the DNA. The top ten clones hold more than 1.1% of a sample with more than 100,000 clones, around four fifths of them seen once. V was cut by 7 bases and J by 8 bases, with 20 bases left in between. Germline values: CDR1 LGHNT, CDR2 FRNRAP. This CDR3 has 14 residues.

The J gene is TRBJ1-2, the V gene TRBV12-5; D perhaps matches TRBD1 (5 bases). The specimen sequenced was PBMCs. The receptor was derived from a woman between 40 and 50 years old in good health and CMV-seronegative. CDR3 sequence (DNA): TGTGCTAGTGCCCCCTCGACAGCGCCACTGGGCTACACCTTC. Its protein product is CASAPSTAPLGYTF.